The rows below give T cell receptor beta chains drawn from one sample of a study of T cell repertoires in cytomegalovirus infection. TCRdb reanalysed the reads using MiXCR and keeps one entry per CDR3 protein. The sample yields approximately 390,000 distinct CDR3 sequences, roughly a third seen once. These receptors are not linked to any known antigen. The sequenced sample was cultured PBMCs, obtained from culture after CMV antigen stimulation. Receptor source: a human donor in good health (CMV status not recorded). Some clones in this sample may be carry-over from other donors' samples. CDR3s leave out the opening cysteine and the closing phenylalanine or tryptophan. Fields, in order: V gene, clone size, J gene, CDR3 protein. The size of a clone is reported for some rows only, either as once, few or many, or as a class for expanded clones.

v_gene: TRBV20-1; abundance: many; j_gene: TRBJ1-1; CDR3aa: SAQGGMNTEAF
v_gene: TRBV6-4; abundance: few; j_gene: TRBJ2-1; CDR3aa: ASSDRDNNEQF
v_gene: TRBV2; abundance: .; j_gene: TRBJ2-3; CDR3aa: ASSEARGPGTDTQY
v_gene: TRBV11-2; abundance: .; j_gene: TRBJ2-7; CDR3aa: ASRPRTSYEQY
v_gene: TRBV12-3/TRBV12-4; abundance: many; j_gene: TRBJ2-1; CDR3aa: ASSSAGRAGGNNEQF
v_gene: TRBV7-8; abundance: many; j_gene: TRBJ1-2; CDR3aa: ASSSSYRGSGGYT
v_gene: TRBV4-2; abundance: .; j_gene: TRBJ2-7; CDR3aa: ASSPGEPNYEQY
v_gene: TRBV28; abundance: once; j_gene: TRBJ1-1; CDR3aa: ASRRQVEAF
v_gene: TRBV7-6; abundance: .; j_gene: TRBJ1-5; CDR3aa: ASSWGADQPQH
v_gene: TRBV7-6; abundance: few; j_gene: TRBJ1-5; CDR3aa: ASSPEQGMSQPQH
v_gene: TRBV15; abundance: few; j_gene: TRBJ2-1; CDR3aa: ATSRGLAGGLRSYNEQF
v_gene: TRBV7-3; abundance: .; j_gene: TRBJ2-1; CDR3aa: ASSTGQPGYNEQF
v_gene: TRBV7-2; abundance: .; j_gene: TRBJ2-7; CDR3aa: ASSRDTNYEQY
v_gene: TRBV12-3/TRBV12-4; abundance: .; j_gene: TRBJ1-2; CDR3aa: ASRPRGSGYT
v_gene: TRBV4-2; abundance: .; j_gene: TRBJ1-1; CDR3aa: ASSHGRGLTQDTEAF
v_gene: TRBV2; abundance: .; j_gene: TRBJ2-2; CDR3aa: ASSEGPGELF
v_gene: TRBV7-9; abundance: .; j_gene: TRBJ2-3; CDR3aa: ASSLGTELDTQY
v_gene: TRBV19; abundance: .; j_gene: TRBJ1-2; CDR3aa: ASSTNLATYGYT
v_gene: TRBV7-4; abundance: .; j_gene: TRBJ2-2; CDR3aa: ASSLLGQGDTGELF
v_gene: TRBV5-4; abundance: .; j_gene: TRBJ2-7; CDR3aa: ASSRRDRGTYEQY
v_gene: TRBV29-1; abundance: .; j_gene: TRBJ1-1; CDR3aa: SVEDRIEAGYAEAF
v_gene: TRBV7-8; abundance: few; j_gene: TRBJ2-1; CDR3aa: ASSLEGAVSPPSSREQF
v_gene: TRBV6-5; abundance: .; j_gene: TRBJ2-1; CDR3aa: ASSYSIAGNEQF
v_gene: TRBV4-1; abundance: .; j_gene: TRBJ2-5; CDR3aa: ASSQDGLLIVQETQY
v_gene: TRBV5-6; abundance: few; j_gene: TRBJ2-1; CDR3aa: ASSFYYSYNEQF
v_gene: TRBV6-2/TRBV6-3; abundance: .; j_gene: TRBJ2-1; CDR3aa: ASSYSGLARNEQF
v_gene: TRBV7-3; abundance: few; j_gene: TRBJ2-1; CDR3aa: ASSSITGGGSEQF
v_gene: TRBV7-2; abundance: .; j_gene: TRBJ2-5; CDR3aa: ASSWTGPKETQY
v_gene: TRBV7-9; abundance: few; j_gene: TRBJ1-2; CDR3aa: ASGTGEGYT
v_gene: TRBV29-1; abundance: few; j_gene: TRBJ1-1; CDR3aa: SVEKGNTEAF
v_gene: TRBV7-7; abundance: .; j_gene: TRBJ2-3; CDR3aa: ASSPHTGGGTDTQY
v_gene: TRBV7-8; abundance: few; j_gene: TRBJ2-7; CDR3aa: ASSLRQPSARAYEQY
v_gene: TRBV28; abundance: .; j_gene: TRBJ2-7; CDR3aa: ASRGFLGGLSYEQY
v_gene: TRBV24-1; abundance: .; j_gene: TRBJ2-1; CDR3aa: ATSDWTAGDEQF
v_gene: TRBV19; abundance: .; j_gene: TRBJ2-3; CDR3aa: ASKRASYGRDTQY
v_gene: TRBV4-2; abundance: .; j_gene: TRBJ1-2; CDR3aa: ASSQGETGDNYGYT
v_gene: TRBV7-2; abundance: few; j_gene: TRBJ1-1; CDR3aa: ASSMGTLGDTEAF
v_gene: TRBV7-2; abundance: .; j_gene: TRBJ2-3; CDR3aa: ASSWGGGRSTDTQY